The rows below give T cell receptor beta chains drawn from one sample of a study of cytotoxic CD8 clonotypes in ibrutinib-treated CLL. The assay was immunoSEQ multiplex PCR, and TCRdb's table has in-frame clones only and misses some. The sample records roughly 220,000 clones, 79% being singletons. Sequencing used PBMCs, obtained after 12 months of ibrutinib treatment. All receptors come from a human donor with chronic lymphocytic leukemia. CDR3s include the opening cysteine and the closing phenylalanine or tryptophan. Each record gives: CDR3 protein, CDR3 DNA, J gene, V gene, D gene, clone size. The D gene is left open where the match is weak. Size values are once, few and many counts, or a class for expanded clones, and some rows have none.

CASSTPEWEASVHNEQFF TGTGCCAGTAGTACCCCAGAATGGGAGGCTAGCGTGCACAATGAGCAGTTCTTC TRBJ2-1 TRBV19 - -
CASSIGLKDQPQHF TGTGCCAGCAGCATCGGACTTAAGGATCAGCCCCAGCATTTT TRBJ1-5 TRBV11-2 - -
CASSAGTRGFSNYGYTF TGTGCCAGCAGCGCCGGGACACGGGGATTCTCTAACTATGGCTACACCTTC TRBJ1-2 TRBV9 - -
CASSQEGLAAYNEQFF TGCGCCAGCAGCCAAGAAGGACTAGCGGCTTACAATGAGCAGTTCTTC TRBJ2-1 TRBV4-1 TRBD2 -
CASTFGTGVGEQFF TGTGCCAGCACATTTGGAACAGGGGTAGGGGAGCAGTTCTTC TRBJ2-1 TRBV27 TRBD1 -
CASSLRSSFTDTQYF TGTGCCAGCAGCTTAAGATCGTCCTTCACAGATACGCAGTATTTT TRBJ2-3 TRBV7-9 - -
CASSDPQGAAFF TGCGCCAGCAGTGACCCTCAGGGGGCAGCTTTCTTT TRBJ1-1 TRBV10-1 TRBD1 -
CASWGSETQYF TGTGCCAGCTGGGGAAGCGAGACCCAGTACTTC TRBJ2-5 TRBV6-5 - once
CASSPQLASQGYEQYF TGTGCCAGCTCACCACAGTTGGCTAGCCAGGGGTACGAGCAGTACTTC TRBJ2-7 TRBV18 - -
CASSLSVRKLFF TGTGCCAGCAGTTTATCAGTGCGAAAACTGTTTTTT TRBJ1-4 TRBV28 - -
CASSGPGQGNNEQFF TGTGCCAGCAGCGGTCCGGGACAGGGAAACAATGAGCAGTTCTTC TRBJ2-1 TRBV6-5 TRBD1 -
CASSIWGPGANVLTF TGTGCCAGTAGTATCTGGGGGCCTGGGGCCAACGTCCTGACTTTC TRBJ2-6 TRBV19 - -
CASSNRGGSVGYTF TGTGCCAGCAGCAACAGGGGAGGGTCGGTGGGCTACACCTTC TRBJ1-2 TRBV5-4 TRBD1 -
CASSLGPGRNNEQFF TGTGCCAGCAGCTTAGGGCCGGGGCGGAACAATGAGCAGTTCTTC TRBJ2-1 TRBV7-8 - -
CASSYGGVDTDTQYF TGTGCCAGCAGTTACGGGGGGGTCGACACAGATACGCAGTATTTT TRBJ2-3 TRBV6-5 TRBD2 -
CASSLGGEANYGYTF TGCGCCAGCAGTTTGGGAGGCGAAGCTAACTATGGCTACACCTTC TRBJ1-2 TRBV5-1 - few
CASSPGSLMNTEAFF TGTGCCAGCTCACCAGGGTCCCTCATGAACACTGAAGCTTTCTTT TRBJ1-1 TRBV18 - -
CASSSGASETQYF TGCGCCAGCAGCTCGGGGGCTTCGGAGACCCAGTACTTC TRBJ2-5 TRBV5-1 - -
CASSSGTNYGYTF TGCGCCAGCAGTTCCGGGACGAACTATGGCTACACCTTC TRBJ1-2 TRBV10-1 - few
CASASRTGVNTGELFF TGTGCCAGCGCGTCCCGTACAGGGGTGAACACCGGGGAGCTGTTTTTT TRBJ2-2 TRBV27 TRBD1 few
CASSFGQGSMVPEQYF TGTGCCAGCAGCTTCGGACAGGGGAGTATGGTTCCCGAGCAGTACTTC TRBJ2-7 TRBV5-4 TRBD1 -
CASSLALDGLTGELFF TGCGCCAGCAGCTTGGCCTTGGACGGGCTCACCGGGGAGCTGTTTTTT TRBJ2-2 TRBV5-1 - -
CASSDQRWGKNIQYF TGCGCCAGCAGTGACCAACGATGGGGCAAAAACATTCAGTACTTC TRBJ2-4 TRBV10-1 - -
CASSFSGYLEQFF TGTGCCAGCAGCTTTTCCGGGTACCTAGAGCAGTTCTTC TRBJ2-1 TRBV5-4 - -
CASQDQRGGAQYF TGTGCCAGCCAAGACCAGCGGGGGGGAGCGCAGTATTTT TRBJ2-3 TRBV2 TRBD2 -
CATQLSSGTDTQYF TGTGCCACCCAGTTGAGTAGCGGCACAGATACGCAGTATTTT TRBJ2-3 TRBV6-6 - -
CASTFRTGMGGYTF TGTGCCAGCACCTTCAGGACAGGGATGGGAGGCTACACCTTC TRBJ1-2 TRBV6-5 TRBD1 few
CASSFQGSYEQYF TGTGCCAGCAGCTTTCAGGGGTCCTACGAGCAGTACTTC TRBJ2-7 TRBV5-6 - -
CASSYPPETQYF TGTGCCAGCAGTTACCCCCCAGAGACCCAGTACTTC TRBJ2-5 TRBV6-5 - -
CASGLDSEGPETQYF TGTGCTAGTGGTTTGGACTCCGAAGGGCCGGAGACCCAGTACTTC TRBJ2-5 TRBV12-5 - -
CASSTGDNEKLFF TGTGCCAGTAGTACAGGGGATAATGAAAAACTGTTTTTT TRBJ1-4 TRBV19 - few
CASSGGLNQPQHF TGTGCCAGTAGTGGGGGACTCAATCAGCCCCAGCATTTT TRBJ1-5 TRBV19 - -
CASSYRTNRNSPLHF TGTGCCAGCAGTTACCGGACGAACCGTAATTCACCCCTCCACTTT TRBJ1-6 TRBV27 - few
CASSLAGTVSQETQYF TGCGCCAGCAGCTTGGCCGGGACAGTTAGTCAAGAGACCCAGTACTTC TRBJ2-5 TRBV5-1 TRBD1 -
CASSLDTGNYGYTF TGCGCCAGCAGCTTGGACACAGGGAACTATGGCTACACCTTC TRBJ1-2 TRBV5-1 - -
CASSYSTGGEAFF TGTGCCAGCAGTTACTCGACAGGGGGCGAAGCTTTCTTT TRBJ1-1 TRBV6-4 TRBD1 -
CASSLVTRPSEGYEQFF TGTGCCAGCAGCTTAGTGACTAGACCATCAGAGGGCTATGAGCAGTTCTTC TRBJ2-1 TRBV7-9 - -
CASTGATNTEAFF TGCGCCAGCACTGGAGCCACCAACACTGAAGCTTTCTTT TRBJ1-1 TRBV5-1 - -
CASSGNPGQWTYEQYF TGCGCCAGCAGCGGAAATCCGGGACAGTGGACCTACGAGCAGTACTTC TRBJ2-7 TRBV5-1 TRBD1 -
CASSLALAGGQDTQYF TGTGCCAGCAGCTTAGCACTAGCGGGGGGGCAAGATACGCAGTATTTT TRBJ2-3 TRBV7-9 TRBD2 -
CASSQVLETQYF TGTGCCAGCAGCCAAGTTTTGGAGACCCAGTACTTC TRBJ2-5 TRBV4-2 - -
CASSGQGVEPQHF TGTGCCAGCAGCGGACAGGGGGTCGAGCCCCAGCATTTT TRBJ1-5 TRBV27 TRBD1 once
CASSFDQAFTIYF TGTGCCAGCAGCTTCGATCAGGCTTTCACCATATATTTT TRBJ1-3 TRBV5-4 - few
CSVEGAGNSYNEQFF TGCAGCGTTGAGGGGGCCGGGAACTCCTACAATGAGCAGTTCTTC TRBJ2-1 TRBV29-1 - -
CASSAPTSGGNTGELFF TGCGCCAGCAGCGCCCCGACTAGCGGGGGTAACACCGGGGAGCTGTTTTTT TRBJ2-2 TRBV5-1 TRBD2 -
CASAGSSYNEQFF TGTGCCAGCGCTGGCAGCTCCTACAATGAGCAGTTCTTC TRBJ2-1 TRBV27 - -
CASSRSYRDTEAFF TGTGCCAGCAGCCGGTCCTATCGGGACACTGAAGCTTTCTTT TRBJ1-1 TRBV5-4 - few
CASPEDGVRTDTQYF TGTGCAAGTCCCGAGGACGGGGTTCGGACAGATACGCAGTATTTT TRBJ2-3 TRBV12-2 - -
CSVLRDRGPYEQYF TGCAGCGTCCTCCGCGACAGGGGTCCGTACGAGCAGTACTTC TRBJ2-7 TRBV29-1 TRBD1 -
CATSKGLAGVNTDTQYF TGTGCCACCAGCAAAGGATTAGCGGGAGTCAACACAGATACGCAGTATTTT TRBJ2-3 TRBV15 TRBD2 -
CASSLEGGNTEAFF TGTGCCAGCAGTTTAGAGGGGGGGAACACTGAAGCTTTCTTT TRBJ1-1 TRBV27 - -
CSASLGEQYF TGCAGTGCTAGTTTGGGAGAGCAGTACTTC TRBJ2-7 TRBV20-1 - -
CASSRRDTKNIQYF TGTGCCAGCTCACGGAGGGACACCAAAAACATTCAGTACTTC TRBJ2-4 TRBV18 - -
CASRQGGPYNEQFF TGTGCCAGTCGACAGGGGGGCCCCTACAATGAGCAGTTCTTC TRBJ2-1 TRBV19 TRBD1 -
CASSWTRIADTDTQYF TGTGCCAGCAGCTGGACCCGCATAGCGGACACAGATACGCAGTATTTT TRBJ2-3 TRBV5-5 - once
CASTGGYYNEQFF TGTGCCAGTACGGGGGGGTACTACAATGAGCAGTTCTTC TRBJ2-1 TRBV2 TRBD2 -
CASSASGTPYNEQFF TGTGCCAGCAGCGCCTCCGGGACACCTTACAATGAGCAGTTCTTC TRBJ2-1 TRBV9 - -